Listed here is a single T cell receptor (beta chain). The antigen is undetermined. The sort gate was single viable CD3+CD4+CD8-CD45RO+ cells for memory CD4+ T cells. The data belong to a study of memory CD4+ T cells and cytomegalovirus serostatus. On the study more broadly: Healthy Belgian adult donors included about nine CMV-positive and around 25 CMV-negative people. Findings and caveats of the study: Suggested: most of the CMV-linked TCR signature lies in CD4+ memory cells.

The repertoire was sequenced with immunoSEQ multiplex PCR; TCRdb's copy has only in-frame clones and lacks some. Among 30,000 to 40,000 clones, about three quarters were seen once, and the ten largest hold more than 0.5%. V was trimmed by 8 bases and J by 4 bases, leaving 11 bases between them. CDR3 size: 11 residues. Germline V gene lookup returns CDR1 GTSNPN and CDR2 SVGIG (reference sequence). Sample: memory CD4+ T cells from blood. This receptor was taken from an adult in good health and CMV-seronegative. Some clones in this sample may be carry-over from other donors' samples. The chain uses TRBV30 and TRBJ1-1; D is perhaps TRBD1 (5 bases). For the CDR3, the DNA is TGTGCCCATAAGGGGCCCACTGAAGCTTTCTTT. Translation: CAHKGPTEAFF. Full variable domain (rest looked up from reference TRBV30 and TRBJ1-1): SQTIHQWPATLVQPVGSPLSLECTVEGTSNPNLYWYRQAAGRGLQLLFYSVGIGQISSEVPQNLSASRPQDRQFILSSKKLLLSDSGFYLCAHKGPTEAFFGQGTRLTVV.